The rows below give T cell receptor beta chains drawn from one sample of a study of CD8+ T cells in alopecia areata. Profiled with immunoSEQ multiplex PCR; TCRdb holds only in-frame clones, not every one. This sample yields 150,000 to 200,000 clones, of which 50% to 60% are seen a single time; roughly 14% belongs to the top ten. Sequences were derived from CD4+ T cells sorted from blood, sampled at week 0. Receptors originate from a human donor with alopecia areata. Both conserved end residues are part of each CDR3. A D gene is named only where the DNA matches it firmly. Rows may omit the clone size; those that give it use once, few, many or a size class.

CDR3aa	CDR3nt	v_gene	abundance	d_gene	j_gene
CAIISPRGLNTEAFF	TGTGCCATTATAAGTCCCAGGGGACTCAACACTGAAGCTTTCTTT	TRBV6-1	.	.	TRBJ1-1
CASSPGTASRDYGYTF	TGCGCCAGCAGCCCAGGGACAGCGTCGAGGGACTATGGCTACACCTTC	TRBV5-1	.	TRBD1	TRBJ1-2
CASSQGLATRETQYF	TGTGCCAGCAGTCAAGGACTAGCGACACGAGAGACCCAGTACTTC	TRBV6-5	.	TRBD2	TRBJ2-5
CATGQGAISEKLFF	TGTGCCACCGGACAGGGGGCGATCAGTGAAAAACTGTTTTTT	TRBV15	.	TRBD1	TRBJ1-4
CASSYPSPAGELFF	TGTGCCAGCAGTTACCCCAGTCCGGCCGGGGAGCTGTTTTTT	TRBV6-5	.	.	TRBJ2-2
CASSMGQGASTDTQYF	TGCGCCAGCAGTATGGGACAGGGGGCAAGCACAGATACGCAGTATTTT	TRBV5-1	.	TRBD1	TRBJ2-3
CTTLRGASDGYTF	TGCACCACGCTACGGGGGGCTTCGGATGGCTACACCTTC	TRBV29-1	few	.	TRBJ1-2
CAWGKVGPRVTF	TGTGCCTGGGGGAAGGTGGGACCGCGTGTGACCTTC	TRBV30	.	.	TRBJ1-2
CASSPRLAGVIQYF	TGTGCCAGCAGCCCCAGACTAGCGGGGGTCATTCAGTACTTC	TRBV9	few	TRBD2	TRBJ2-4
CASSGSYDEQYF	TGTGCCAGCAGCGGTTCCTACGACGAGCAGTACTTC	TRBV7-9	.	.	TRBJ2-7
CASSLLGDTGELFF	TGTGCCAGCAGCTTATTAGGGGACACCGGGGAGCTGTTTTTT	TRBV7-3	.	.	TRBJ2-2
CASSVVPGGETQYF	TGTGCCAGCAGCGTAGTTCCAGGCGGAGAGACCCAGTACTTC	TRBV9	.	.	TRBJ2-5
CASSLSTTLRGPYEQYF	TGTGCCAGCAGCTTGTCCACGACACTCAGAGGACCCTACGAGCAGTACTTC	TRBV5-4	once	.	TRBJ2-7
CSSRQAVTYNEQFF	TGCAGCAGTAGACAGGCAGTTACTTACAATGAGCAGTTCTTC	TRBV29-1	few	.	TRBJ2-1
CSVDKSGGDGYTF	TGCAGCGTTGATAAGTCAGGGGGGGATGGCTACACCTTC	TRBV29-1	.	TRBD1	TRBJ1-2
CASSRTGNFYGYTF	TGTGCCAGCAGCCGGACAGGGAACTTCTATGGCTACACCTTC	TRBV5-6	.	TRBD1	TRBJ1-2
CASAMAGVGDTQYF	TGTGCCAGCGCCATGGCGGGGGTCGGAGATACGCAGTATTTT	TRBV7-9	.	TRBD2	TRBJ2-3
CASSLDANYGYTF	TGCGCCAGCAGCTTGGATGCTAACTATGGCTACACCTTC	TRBV5-1	.	.	TRBJ1-2
CSATVLAGNEQFF	TGCAGCGCTACCGTACTAGCGGGGAATGAGCAGTTCTTC	TRBV29-1	.	TRBD2	TRBJ2-1
CASRTRGKDTQYF	TGCGCCAGCAGAACCAGGGGCAAAGATACGCAGTATTTT	TRBV5-1	few	.	TRBJ2-3
CASGLVTGEAFF	TGTGCTAGTGGTTTGGTGACAGGTGAAGCTTTCTTT	TRBV12-5	.	.	TRBJ1-1
CASSFTGSAGELFF	TGTGCCAGCAGTTTTACAGGGTCGGCCGGGGAGCTGTTTTTT	TRBV27	.	.	TRBJ2-2
CSVEGMGALGAEAFF	TGCAGCGTTGAAGGTATGGGTGCACTAGGAGCTGAAGCTTTCTTT	TRBV29-1	.	.	TRBJ1-1
CASSLTGGRTGELFF	TGTGCCAGCAGCTTAACAGGGGGCAGGACCGGGGAGCTGTTTTTT	TRBV5-6	.	TRBD1	TRBJ2-2
CASSQIGGDRSF	TGCGCCAGCAGCCAAATAGGGGGGGACAGAAGCTTC	TRBV4-1	.	TRBD1	TRBJ1-2
CASSQARTADSYEQYF	TGTGCCAGCAGCCAAGCCAGAACGGCGGACTCCTACGAGCAGTACTTC	TRBV4-2	once	.	TRBJ2-7
CASSFQGQNTEAFF	TGCGCCAGCTCCTTTCAGGGGCAGAACACTGAAGCTTTCTTT	TRBV5-1	.	.	TRBJ1-1
CSASRGQQETQYF	TGCAGCGCCAGCCGCGGACAGCAAGAGACCCAGTACTTC	TRBV29-1	few	.	TRBJ2-5
CAWSEGFAPLHF	TGTGCCTGGAGTGAAGGGTTTGCACCCCTCCACTTT	TRBV30	.	.	TRBJ1-6
CASSRDSPYEQYF	TGTGCCAGCAGCCGGGACAGCCCCTACGAGCAGTACTTC	TRBV5-6	.	TRBD1	TRBJ2-7
CASSVAVGQANTEAFF	TGTGCCAGCAGCGTAGCCGTAGGACAGGCAAACACTGAAGCTTTCTTT	TRBV9	few	TRBD1	TRBJ1-1
CSVAQGMGEKLFF	TGCAGCGTGGCACAGGGGATGGGTGAAAAACTGTTTTTT	TRBV29-1	.	TRBD1	TRBJ1-4
CASSSPDLETQYF	TGCGCCAGCAGCTCCCCTGACTTGGAGACCCAGTACTTC	TRBV5-1	once	.	TRBJ2-5
CASSLGPIEAFF	TGTGCCAGCAGCTTGGGACCGATTGAAGCTTTCTTT	TRBV5-6	.	.	TRBJ1-1
CASSDAGVSFPYEQYF	TGTGCCAGCAGTGATGCGGGTGTGTCTTTCCCCTACGAGCAGTACTTC	TRBV2	.	.	TRBJ2-7
CASSLEGDSYEQYF	TGTGCCAGCAGCTTAGAAGGCGACTCCTACGAGCAGTACTTC	TRBV7-8	.	.	TRBJ2-7
CAWSRLAVQETQYF	TGTGCCTGGAGTCGACTAGCGGTTCAAGAGACCCAGTACTTC	TRBV30	few	TRBD2	TRBJ2-5
CASSLTDNSPLHF	TGTGCCAGCAGTTTGACAGATAATTCACCCCTCCACTTT	TRBV27	.	.	TRBJ1-6
CASSVLQGGNSPLHF	TGTGCCAGCAGCGTACTACAGGGGGGTAATTCACCCCTCCACTTT	TRBV9	.	TRBD1	TRBJ1-6
CASSLSTGGIYGYTF	TGTGCCAGCAGTTTATCTACAGGGGGGATCTATGGCTACACCTTC	TRBV27	.	TRBD1	TRBJ1-2
CSVGLPRDTQYF	TGCAGCGTTGGACTACCCCGAGATACGCAGTATTTT	TRBV29-1	.	.	TRBJ2-3
CASSLRSSVRRGEQYF	TGTGCCAGCAGCTTACGTTCCAGCGTCCGTAGGGGCGAGCAGTACTTC	TRBV7-2	.	.	TRBJ2-7
CASKGHGQVFQPQHF	TGTGCCAGTAAAGGGCACGGACAGGTCTTTCAGCCCCAGCATTTT	TRBV19	.	TRBD1	TRBJ1-5
CAWSFQGGNQPQHF	TGTGCCTGGAGTTTCCAGGGGGGCAATCAGCCCCAGCATTTT	TRBV30	.	TRBD1	TRBJ1-5